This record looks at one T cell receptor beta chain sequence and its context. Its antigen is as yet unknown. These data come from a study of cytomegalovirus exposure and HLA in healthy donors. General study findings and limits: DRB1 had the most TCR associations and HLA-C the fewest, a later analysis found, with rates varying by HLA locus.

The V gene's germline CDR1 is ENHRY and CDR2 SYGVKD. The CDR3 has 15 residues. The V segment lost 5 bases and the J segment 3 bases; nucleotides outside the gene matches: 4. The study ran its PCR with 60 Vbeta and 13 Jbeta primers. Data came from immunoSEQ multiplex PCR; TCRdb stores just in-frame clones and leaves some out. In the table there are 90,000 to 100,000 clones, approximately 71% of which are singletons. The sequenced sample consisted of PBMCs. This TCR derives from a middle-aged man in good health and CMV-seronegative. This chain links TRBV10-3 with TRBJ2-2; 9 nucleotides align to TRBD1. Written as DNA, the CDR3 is TGTGCCATCAGTCCTCGACAGGGGGACACCGGGGAGCTGTTTTTT. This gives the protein CAISPRQGDTGELFF.